The T cell receptor beta chain under discussion was sequenced for a study of OX40 agonist ivuxolimab in advanced cancers. At the level of the study: Patients treated during dose escalation were battling hepatocellular carcinoma, melanoma, renal cell or head and neck cancer. Two patients with cutaneous melanoma and one with hepatocellular carcinoma, three in total, showed partial responses.

Deletions cut 7 bases from V and 5 bases from J, with 15 bases between. The CDR3 runs to 14 residues. The germline gives CDR1 MNHNS, CDR2 SASEGT. Only in-frame clones appear in the TCRdb table, and some are missing; sequencing was by immunoSEQ multiplex PCR. Of 80,000 or so clones detected, roughly 85% appear once; the ten largest clones hold around 2.5%. The sequencing here drew on CD4+ or CD8+ T cells sorted from blood, taken in a trial of the OX40 agonist ivuxolimab. The chain recombines TRBV6-1 with TRBJ1-5, with no clear D. The source is an adult with an advanced solid tumor such as melanoma, head and neck, liver or kidney cancer. CDR3 nucleotides: TGTGCCAGCATCGACGGAAGTATTTATCAGCCCCAGCATTTT. It is translated as CASIDGSIYQPQHF.